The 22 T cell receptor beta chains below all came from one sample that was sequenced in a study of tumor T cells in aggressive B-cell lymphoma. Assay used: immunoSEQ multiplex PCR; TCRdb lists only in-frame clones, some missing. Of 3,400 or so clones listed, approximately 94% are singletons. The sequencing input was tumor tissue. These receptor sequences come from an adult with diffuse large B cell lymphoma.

CDR3 region: CASSEAREQYF. In nucleotides, the CDR3 is TGTGCCAGCAGTGAAGCCCGCGAGCAGTACTTC. The chain has TRBV2 and TRBJ2-7; no firm D call. The CDR3 is 11 amino acids. Trimming removed 0 bases at V and 6 bases at J, with 3 bases between. Per germline, CDR1 SNHLY and CDR2 FYNNEI.

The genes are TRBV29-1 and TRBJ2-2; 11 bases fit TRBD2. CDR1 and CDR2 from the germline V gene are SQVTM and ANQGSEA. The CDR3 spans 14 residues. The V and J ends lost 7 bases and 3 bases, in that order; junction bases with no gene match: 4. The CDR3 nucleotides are TGCAGCGCAGCGACTAGCGGGGACACCGGGGAGCTGTTTTTT. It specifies CSAATSGDTGELFF.

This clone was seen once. The DNA for the CDR3 is TGTGCCAGCGTCCCGGGACACCGAAACAATGAGCAGTTCTTC. It encodes CASVPGHRNNEQFF. This chain connects TRBV21-1 to TRBJ2-1; no DNA check was done on the table's D call, TRBD1. TRBV21-1 constitutes a pseudogene. The CDR3 totals 14 residues.

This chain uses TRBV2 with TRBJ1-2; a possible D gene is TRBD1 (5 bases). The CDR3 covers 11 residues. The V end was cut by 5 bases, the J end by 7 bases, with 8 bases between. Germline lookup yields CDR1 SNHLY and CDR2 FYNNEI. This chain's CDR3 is CASSQGGGYTF. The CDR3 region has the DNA TGTGCCAGCAGTCAGGGAGGTGGCTACACCTTC.

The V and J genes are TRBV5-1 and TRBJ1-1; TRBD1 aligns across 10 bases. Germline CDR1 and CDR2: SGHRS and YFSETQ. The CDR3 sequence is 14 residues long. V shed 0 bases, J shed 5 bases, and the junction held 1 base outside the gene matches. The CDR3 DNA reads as TGCGCCAGCAGCTTGGGGACAGGGGGAACTGAAGCTTTCTTT. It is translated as CASSLGTGGTEAFF. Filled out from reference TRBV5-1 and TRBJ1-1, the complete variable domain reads KAGVTQTPRYLIKTRGQQVTLSCSPISGHRSVSWYQQTPGQGLQFLFEYFSETQRNKGNFPGRFSGRQFSNSRSEMNVSTLELGDSALYLCASSLGTGGTEAFFGQGTRLTVV.

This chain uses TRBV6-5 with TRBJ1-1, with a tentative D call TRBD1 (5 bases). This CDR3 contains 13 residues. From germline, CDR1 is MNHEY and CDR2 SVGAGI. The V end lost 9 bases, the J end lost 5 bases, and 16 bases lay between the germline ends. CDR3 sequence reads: CARTLGQGTEAFF. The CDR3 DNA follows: TGTGCCAGGACCCTGGGGCAGGGTACTGAAGCTTTCTTT.

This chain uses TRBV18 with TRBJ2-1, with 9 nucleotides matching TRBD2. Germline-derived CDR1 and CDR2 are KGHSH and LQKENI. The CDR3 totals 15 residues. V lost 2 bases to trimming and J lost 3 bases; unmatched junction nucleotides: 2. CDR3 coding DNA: TGTGCCAGCTCACCAGGTAGCGGGAGCTACAATGAGCAGTTCTTC. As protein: CASSPGSGSYNEQFF.

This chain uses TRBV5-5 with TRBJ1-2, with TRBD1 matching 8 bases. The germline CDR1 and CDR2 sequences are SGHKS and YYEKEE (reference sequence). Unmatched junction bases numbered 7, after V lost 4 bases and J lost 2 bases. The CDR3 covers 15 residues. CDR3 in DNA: TGTGCCAGCAGCCCAAGGACAGGGATCAACTATGGCTACACCTTC. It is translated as CASSPRTGINYGYTF.

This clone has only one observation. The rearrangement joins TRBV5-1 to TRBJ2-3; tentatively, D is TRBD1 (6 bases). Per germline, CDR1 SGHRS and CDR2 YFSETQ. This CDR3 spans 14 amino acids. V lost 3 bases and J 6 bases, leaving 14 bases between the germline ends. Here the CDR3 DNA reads TGCGCCAGCAGCTCTGTTAATGACAGGGATACGCAGTATTTT. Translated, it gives CASSSVNDRDTQYF.

CDR3 sequence: CASSPQDRGEQYF. Written as DNA, the CDR3 is TGTGCCAGCTCACCTCAAGACAGGGGCGAGCAGTACTTC. The rearrangement joins TRBV18 to TRBJ2-7; 8 bases are a match to TRBD1. V was clipped by 3 bases and J by 6 bases; unmatched bases: 4. The CDR3 has 13 residues. Germline V lookup: CDR1 KGHSH, CDR2 LQKENI.

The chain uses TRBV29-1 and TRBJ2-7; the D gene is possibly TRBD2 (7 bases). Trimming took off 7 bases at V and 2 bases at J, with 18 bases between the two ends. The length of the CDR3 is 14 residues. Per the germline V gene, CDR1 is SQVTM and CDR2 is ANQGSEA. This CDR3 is CSAARGGAAYEQYF. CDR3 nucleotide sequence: TGCAGCGCCGCCCGAGGGGGGGCGGCCTACGAGCAGTACTTC.

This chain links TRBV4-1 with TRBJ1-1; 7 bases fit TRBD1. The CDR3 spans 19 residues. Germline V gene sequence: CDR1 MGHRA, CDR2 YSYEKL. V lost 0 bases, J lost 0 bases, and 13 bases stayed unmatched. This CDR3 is CASSQDVTGVVRMNTEAFF. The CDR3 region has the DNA TGCGCCAGCAGCCAAGATGTAACAGGGGTTGTCCGCATGAACACTGAAGCTTTCTTT.

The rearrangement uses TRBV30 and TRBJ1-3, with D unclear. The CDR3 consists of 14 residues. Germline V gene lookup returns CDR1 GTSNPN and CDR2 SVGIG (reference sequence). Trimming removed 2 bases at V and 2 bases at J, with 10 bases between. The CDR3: CAWSTPLTGNTIYF. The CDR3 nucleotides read TGTGCCTGGAGTACACCTTTAACTGGAAACACCATATATTTT. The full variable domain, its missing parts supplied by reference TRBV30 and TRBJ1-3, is SQTIHQWPATLVQPVGSPLSLECTVEGTSNPNLYWYRQAAGRGLQLLFYSVGIGQISSEVPQNLSASRPQDRQFILSSKKLLLSDSGFYLCAWSTPLTGNTIYFGEGSWLTVV.

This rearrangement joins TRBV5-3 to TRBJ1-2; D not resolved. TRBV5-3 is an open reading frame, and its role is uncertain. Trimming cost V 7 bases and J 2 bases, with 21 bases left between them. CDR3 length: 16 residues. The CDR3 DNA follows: TGTGCCAGATCCGCTACAGTGGTGAGAAAGAACTATGGCTACACCTTC. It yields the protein CARSATVVRKNYGYTF.

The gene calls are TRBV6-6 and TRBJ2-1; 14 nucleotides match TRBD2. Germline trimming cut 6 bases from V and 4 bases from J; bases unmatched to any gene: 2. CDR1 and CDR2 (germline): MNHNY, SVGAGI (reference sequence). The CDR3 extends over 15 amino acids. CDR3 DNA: TGTGCCAGCAGCTGGACTAGCGGGGGGTACAATGAGCAGTTCTTC. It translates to CASSWTSGGYNEQFF.

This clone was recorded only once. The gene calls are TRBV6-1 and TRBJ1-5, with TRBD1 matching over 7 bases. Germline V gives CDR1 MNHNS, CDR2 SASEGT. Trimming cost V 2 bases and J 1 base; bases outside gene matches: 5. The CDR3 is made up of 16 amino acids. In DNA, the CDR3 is TGTGCCAGCAGTGAAAGGGGACAGCTGAGCAATCAGCCCCAGCATTTT. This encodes CASSERGQLSNQPQHF.

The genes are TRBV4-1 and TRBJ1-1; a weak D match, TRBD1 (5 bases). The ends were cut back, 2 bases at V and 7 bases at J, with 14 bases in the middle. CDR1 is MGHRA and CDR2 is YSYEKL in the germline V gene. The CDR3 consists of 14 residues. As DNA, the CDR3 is TGCGCCAGCAGCCAATTGCAGGGACTCGGTGAAGCTTTCTTT. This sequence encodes CASSQLQGLGEAFF.

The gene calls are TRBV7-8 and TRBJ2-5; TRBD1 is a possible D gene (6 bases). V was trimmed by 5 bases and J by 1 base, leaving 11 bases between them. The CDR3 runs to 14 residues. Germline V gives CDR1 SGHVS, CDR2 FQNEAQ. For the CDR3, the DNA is TGTGCCAGCAGCCTTAACAGGGTCCAAGAGACCCAGTACTTC. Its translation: CASSLNRVQETQYF.

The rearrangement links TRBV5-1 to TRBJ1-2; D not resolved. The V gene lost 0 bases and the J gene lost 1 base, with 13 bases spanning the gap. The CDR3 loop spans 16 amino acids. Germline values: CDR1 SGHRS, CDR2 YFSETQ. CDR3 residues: CASSLVRYSSNYGYTF. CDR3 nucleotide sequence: TGCGCCAGCAGCTTGGTCCGTTACTCGAGTAACTATGGCTACACCTTC.

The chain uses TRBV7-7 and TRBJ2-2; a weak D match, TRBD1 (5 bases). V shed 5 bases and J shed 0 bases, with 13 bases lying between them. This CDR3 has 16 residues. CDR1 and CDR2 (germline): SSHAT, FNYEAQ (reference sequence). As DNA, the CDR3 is TGTGCCAGCAGCCCCGGACAACGCGCGAACACCGGGGAGCTGTTTTTT. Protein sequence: CASSPGQRANTGELFF.

The CDR3: CASSTQGNTEAFF. In nucleotides, the CDR3 is TGTGCCAGCAGCACTCAGGGGAACACTGAAGCTTTCTTT. The chain is built from TRBV11-1 and TRBJ1-1, with D maybe TRBD1 (5 bases). Trimming stripped 5 bases from V and 1 base from J, with 8 bases between. CDR3 length equals 13 residues. The germline gives CDR1 SGHAT, CDR2 FQDESV (reference sequence).

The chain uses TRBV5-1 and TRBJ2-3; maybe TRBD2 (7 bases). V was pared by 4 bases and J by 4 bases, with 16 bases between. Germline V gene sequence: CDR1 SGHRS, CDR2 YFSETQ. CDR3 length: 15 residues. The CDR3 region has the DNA TGCGCCAGCAGCCCTGGGGGGGCCCGGGCAGATACGCAGTATTTT. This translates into CASSPGGARADTQYF.